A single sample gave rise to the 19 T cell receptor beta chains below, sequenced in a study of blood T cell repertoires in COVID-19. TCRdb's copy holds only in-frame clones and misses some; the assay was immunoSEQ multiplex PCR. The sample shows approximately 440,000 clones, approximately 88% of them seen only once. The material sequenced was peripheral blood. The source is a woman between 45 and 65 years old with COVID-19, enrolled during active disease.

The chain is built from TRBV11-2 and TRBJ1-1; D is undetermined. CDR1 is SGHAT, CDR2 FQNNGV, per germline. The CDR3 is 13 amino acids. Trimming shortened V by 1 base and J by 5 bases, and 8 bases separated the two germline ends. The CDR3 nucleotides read TGTGCCAGCAGCTTAGGGGAGATAACTGAAGCTTTCTTT. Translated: CASSLGEITEAFF.

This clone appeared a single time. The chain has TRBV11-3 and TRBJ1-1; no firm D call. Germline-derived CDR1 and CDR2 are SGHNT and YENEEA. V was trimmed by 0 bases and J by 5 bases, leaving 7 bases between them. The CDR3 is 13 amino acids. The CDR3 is CASSLDPVTEAFF. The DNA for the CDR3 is TGTGCCAGCAGCTTAGATCCCGTTACTGAAGCTTTCTTT.

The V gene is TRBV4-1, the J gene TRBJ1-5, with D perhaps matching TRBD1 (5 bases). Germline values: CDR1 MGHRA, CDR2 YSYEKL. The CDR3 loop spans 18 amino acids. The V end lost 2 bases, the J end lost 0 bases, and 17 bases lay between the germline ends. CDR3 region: CASSQYVRGGYSNQPQHF. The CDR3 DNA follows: TGCGCCAGCAGCCAATATGTGCGGGGGGGGTATAGCAATCAGCCCCAGCATTTT.

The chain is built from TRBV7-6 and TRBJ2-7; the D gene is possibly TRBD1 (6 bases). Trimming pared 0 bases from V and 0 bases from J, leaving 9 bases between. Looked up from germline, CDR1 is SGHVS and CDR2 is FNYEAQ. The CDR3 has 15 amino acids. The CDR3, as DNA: TGTGCCAGCAGCTTAGCGGTGGACAGCTCCTACGAGCAGTACTTC. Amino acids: CASSLAVDSSYEQYF.

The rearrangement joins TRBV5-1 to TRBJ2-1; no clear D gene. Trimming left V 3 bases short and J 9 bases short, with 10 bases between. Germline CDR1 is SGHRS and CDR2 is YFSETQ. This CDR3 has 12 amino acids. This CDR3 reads CASSSQASEQFF. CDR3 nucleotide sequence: TGCGCCAGCAGCTCCCAGGCGAGTGAGCAGTTCTTC.

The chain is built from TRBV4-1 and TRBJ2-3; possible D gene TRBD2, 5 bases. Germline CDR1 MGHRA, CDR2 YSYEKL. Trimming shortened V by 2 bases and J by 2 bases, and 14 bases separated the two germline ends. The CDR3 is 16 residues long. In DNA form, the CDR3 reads TGCGCCAGCAGCCAAACGGCTAGCACCCTCACAGATACGCAGTATTTT. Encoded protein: CASSQTASTLTDTQYF.

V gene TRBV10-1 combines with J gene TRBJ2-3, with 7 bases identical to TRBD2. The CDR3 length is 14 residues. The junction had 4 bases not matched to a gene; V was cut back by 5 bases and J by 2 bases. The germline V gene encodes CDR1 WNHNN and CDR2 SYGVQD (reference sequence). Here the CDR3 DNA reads TGCGCCAGCAGTCTACGGGGGGACACAGATACGCAGTATTTT. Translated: CASSLRGDTDTQYF.

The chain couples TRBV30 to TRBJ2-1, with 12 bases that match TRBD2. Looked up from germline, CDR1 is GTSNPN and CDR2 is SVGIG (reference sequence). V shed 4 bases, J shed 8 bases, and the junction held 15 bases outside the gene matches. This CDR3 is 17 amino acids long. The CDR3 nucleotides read TGTGCCTGGACCCCCGGGCTAGCGGGGGGGCTCGTCGATGAGCAGTTCTTC. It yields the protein CAWTPGLAGGLVDEQFF.

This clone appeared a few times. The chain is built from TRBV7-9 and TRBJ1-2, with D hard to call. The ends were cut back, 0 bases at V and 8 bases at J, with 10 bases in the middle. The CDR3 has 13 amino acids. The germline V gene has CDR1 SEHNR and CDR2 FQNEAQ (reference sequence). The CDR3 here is CASSLAAGSGYTF. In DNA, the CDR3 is TGTGCCAGCAGCTTAGCAGCGGGGTCCGGCTACACCTTC.

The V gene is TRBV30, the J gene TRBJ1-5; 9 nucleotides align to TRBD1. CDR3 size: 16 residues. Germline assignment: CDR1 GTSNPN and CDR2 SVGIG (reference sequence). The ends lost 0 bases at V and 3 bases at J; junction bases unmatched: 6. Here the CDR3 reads CAWSVGQGFTNQPQHF. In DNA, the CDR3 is TGTGCCTGGAGTGTAGGACAGGGGTTTACCAATCAGCCCCAGCATTTT.

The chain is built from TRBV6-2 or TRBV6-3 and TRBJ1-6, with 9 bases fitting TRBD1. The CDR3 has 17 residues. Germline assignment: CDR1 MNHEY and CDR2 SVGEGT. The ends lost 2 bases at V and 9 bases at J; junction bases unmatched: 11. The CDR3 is CASSYHRGPKVGSPLHF. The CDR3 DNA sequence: TGTGCCAGCAGTTACCACAGGGGGCCAAAAGTCGGTTCACCCCTCCACTTT.

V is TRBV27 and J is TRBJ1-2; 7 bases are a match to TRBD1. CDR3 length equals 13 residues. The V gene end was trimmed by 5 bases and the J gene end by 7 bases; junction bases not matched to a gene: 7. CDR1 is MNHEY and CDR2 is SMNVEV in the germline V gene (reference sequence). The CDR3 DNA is TGTGCCAGCAGTCCGAGACAGGGCTCTGGCTACACCTTC. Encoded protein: CASSPRQGSGYTF.

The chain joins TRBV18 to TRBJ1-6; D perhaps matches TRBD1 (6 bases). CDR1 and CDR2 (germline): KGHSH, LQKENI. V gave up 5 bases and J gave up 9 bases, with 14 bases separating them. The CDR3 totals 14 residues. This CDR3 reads CASSLSGEGSPLHF. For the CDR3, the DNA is TGTGCCAGCTCATTGTCAGGGGAGGGTTCACCCCTCCACTTT. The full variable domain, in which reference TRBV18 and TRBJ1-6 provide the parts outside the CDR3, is NAGVMQNPRHLVRRRGQEARLRCSPMKGHSHVYWYRQLPEEGLKFMVYLQKENIIDESGMPKERFSAEFPKEGPSILRIQQVVRGDSAAYFCASSLSGEGSPLHFGNGTRLTVT.

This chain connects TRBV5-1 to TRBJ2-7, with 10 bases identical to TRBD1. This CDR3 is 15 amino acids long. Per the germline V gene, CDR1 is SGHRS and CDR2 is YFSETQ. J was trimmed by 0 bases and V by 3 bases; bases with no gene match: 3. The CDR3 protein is CASSSGTGASYEQYF. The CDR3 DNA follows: TGCGCCAGCAGCTCAGGGACAGGGGCCTCCTACGAGCAGTACTTC.

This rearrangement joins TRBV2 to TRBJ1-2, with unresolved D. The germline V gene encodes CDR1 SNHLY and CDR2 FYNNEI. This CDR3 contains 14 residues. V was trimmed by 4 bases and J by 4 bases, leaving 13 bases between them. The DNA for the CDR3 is TGTGCCAGCAGTGCTCTCCAGGCGAGCTATGGCTACACCTTC. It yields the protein CASSALQASYGYTF.

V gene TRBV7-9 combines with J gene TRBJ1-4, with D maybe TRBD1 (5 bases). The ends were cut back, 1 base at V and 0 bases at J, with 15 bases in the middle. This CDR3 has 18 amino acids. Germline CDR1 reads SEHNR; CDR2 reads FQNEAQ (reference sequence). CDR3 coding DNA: TGTGCCAGCAGCTTAGGAGTCGGGGGGTCTGCAACTAATGAAAAACTGTTTTTT. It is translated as CASSLGVGGSATNEKLFF.

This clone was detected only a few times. In DNA, the CDR3 is TGTGCCAGCAGCTTTAACAATCAGCCCCAGCATTTT. The encoded protein is CASSFNNQPQHF. The V gene is TRBV7-2, the J gene TRBJ1-5; no reliable D call. Between the trimmed V and J ends, which lost 3 bases and 3 bases, there was a span of 3 bases. Germline V CDR1 and CDR2: SGHTA, FQGNSA. This CDR3 has 12 residues.

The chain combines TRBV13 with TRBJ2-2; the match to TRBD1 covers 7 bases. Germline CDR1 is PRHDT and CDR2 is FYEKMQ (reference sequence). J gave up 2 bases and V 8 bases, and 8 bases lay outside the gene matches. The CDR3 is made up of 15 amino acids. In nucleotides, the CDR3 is TGTGCCAGCGGTTCCGGGACAGCAAACACCGGGGAGCTGTTTTTT. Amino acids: CASGSGTANTGELFF.

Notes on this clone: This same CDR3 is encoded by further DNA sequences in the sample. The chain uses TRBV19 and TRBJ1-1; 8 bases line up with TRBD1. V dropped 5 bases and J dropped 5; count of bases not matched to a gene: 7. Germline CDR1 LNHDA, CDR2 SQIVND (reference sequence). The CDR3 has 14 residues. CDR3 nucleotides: TGTGCCAGTAGTTTAACAGGGGGTGAGACTGAAGCTTTCTTT. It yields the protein CASSLTGGETEAFF. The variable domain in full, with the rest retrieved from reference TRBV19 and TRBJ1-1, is DGGITQSPKYLFRKEGQNVTLSCEQNLNHDAMYWYRQDPGQGLRLIYYSQIVNDFQKGDIAEGYSVSREKKESFPLTVTSAQKNPTAFYLCASSLTGGETEAFFGQGTRLTVV.